These T cell receptor beta chains were read from a single sample in a study of OX40 agonist ivuxolimab in advanced cancers. Only in-frame clones appear in the TCRdb table, and some are missing; sequencing was by immunoSEQ multiplex PCR. The sample holds around 20,000 clones, more than 65% seen once. This material consisted of CD4+ or CD8+ T cells sorted from blood, taken in a trial of the OX40 agonist ivuxolimab. The receptors were gathered from an adult with an advanced solid tumor such as melanoma, head and neck, liver or kidney cancer. Both conserved end residues are part of each CDR3. Fields, in order: V gene, CDR3 length, J gene, CDR3 protein.

V gene: TRBV6-5; CDR3 length: 10; J gene: TRBJ1-1; CDR3 protein: CASRGLQAFF
V gene: TRBV9; CDR3 length: 17; J gene: TRBJ1-2; CDR3 protein: CASSVGVRGSGDYGYTF
V gene: TRBV7-2; CDR3 length: 14; J gene: TRBJ2-5; CDR3 protein: CASSPPPAGETQYF
V gene: TRBV5-1; CDR3 length: 16; J gene: TRBJ1-3; CDR3 protein: CASSLPRTGEANTIYF
V gene: TRBV19; CDR3 length: 16; J gene: TRBJ2-3; CDR3 protein: CASSPLDRALTDTQYF
V gene: TRBV12-5; CDR3 length: 13; J gene: TRBJ2-1; CDR3 protein: CASRTSGGYEQFF
V gene: TRBV19; CDR3 length: 17; J gene: TRBJ1-1; CDR3 protein: CASSPSGGRLLNTEAFF
V gene: TRBV7-3; CDR3 length: 13; J gene: TRBJ2-3; CDR3 protein: CASSLGHPDTQYF
V gene: TRBV7-9; CDR3 length: 14; J gene: TRBJ2-1; CDR3 protein: CASSFQAGTNEQFF
V gene: TRBV5-4; CDR3 length: 15; J gene: TRBJ2-2; CDR3 protein: CASRREGLNTGELFF
V gene: TRBV5-1; CDR3 length: 14; J gene: TRBJ1-5; CDR3 protein: CASSLDSPNQPQHF
V gene: TRBV4-2; CDR3 length: 17; J gene: TRBJ2-3; CDR3 protein: CASSQDDTGGQSDTQYF
V gene: TRBV5-1; CDR3 length: 13; J gene: TRBJ2-3; CDR3 protein: CASSFVSTDTQYF
V gene: TRBV4-2; CDR3 length: 16; J gene: TRBJ2-7; CDR3 protein: CASGQEYRGTSYEQYF
V gene: TRBV4-3; CDR3 length: 15; J gene: TRBJ1-2; CDR3 protein: CASSPSGTGDYGYTF
V gene: TRBV5-1; CDR3 length: 12; J gene: TRBJ1-3; CDR3 protein: CASSEGSHTIYF
V gene: TRBV7-2; CDR3 length: 15; J gene: TRBJ1-1; CDR3 protein: CASSASWGWSTEAFF
V gene: TRBV7-2; CDR3 length: 16; J gene: TRBJ1-5; CDR3 protein: CASSLARSGQGQPQHF
V gene: TRBV7-6; CDR3 length: 14; J gene: TRBJ2-7; CDR3 protein: CASQGPHHSSEQYF
V gene: TRBV6-1; CDR3 length: 13; J gene: TRBJ2-5; CDR3 protein: CASIRQGARTQYF
V gene: TRBV18; CDR3 length: 16; J gene: TRBJ2-3; CDR3 protein: CASSPRLAGGRDTQYF
V gene: TRBV7-8; CDR3 length: 15; J gene: TRBJ2-6; CDR3 protein: CASSLEGSGANVLTF